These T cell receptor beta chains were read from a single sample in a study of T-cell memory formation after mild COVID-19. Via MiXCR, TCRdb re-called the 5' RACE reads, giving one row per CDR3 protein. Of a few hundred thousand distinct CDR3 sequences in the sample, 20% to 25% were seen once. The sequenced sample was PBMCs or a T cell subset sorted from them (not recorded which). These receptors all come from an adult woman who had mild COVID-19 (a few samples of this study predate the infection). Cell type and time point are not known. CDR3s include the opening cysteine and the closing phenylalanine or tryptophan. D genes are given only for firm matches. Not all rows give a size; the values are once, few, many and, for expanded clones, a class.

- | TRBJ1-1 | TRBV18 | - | CASSPLSGRVNTEAFF | TGTGCCAGCTCACCCCTCAGTGGCCGGGTGAACACTGAAGCTTTCTTT
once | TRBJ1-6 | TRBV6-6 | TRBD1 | CASSYTALGTGVSPLHF | TGTGCCAGCAGTTATACAGCGCTCGGGACAGGGGTATCACCCCTCCACTTT
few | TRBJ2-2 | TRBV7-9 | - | CARLETRDLSGELFF | TGTGCCAGATTGGAGACTCGAGATCTCTCCGGGGAGCTGTTTTTT
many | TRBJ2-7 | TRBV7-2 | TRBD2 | CASSLVSSGDEQYF | TGTGCCAGCAGCTTAGTCTCTAGCGGGGACGAGCAGTACTTC
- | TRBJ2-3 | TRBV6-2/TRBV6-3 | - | CASGLWSATDTQYF | TGTGCCAGCGGCCTGTGGAGCGCCACAGATACGCAGTATTTT
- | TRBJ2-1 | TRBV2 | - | CASSLDRGAGNEQFF | TGTGCCAGCAGTCTCGACCGGGGAGCTGGCAATGAGCAGTTCTTC
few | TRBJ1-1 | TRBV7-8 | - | CASSLRQTNTEAFF | TGTGCCAGCAGCTTAAGACAGACGAACACTGAAGCTTTCTTT
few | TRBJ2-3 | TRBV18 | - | CASSPPVGAQGSDTQYF | TGTGCCAGCTCACCGCCGGTGGGGGCCCAGGGCTCAGATACGCAGTATTTT
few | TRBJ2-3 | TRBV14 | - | CASSLYRGTKPSGSTDTQYF | TGTGCCAGCAGCCTTTACAGGGGCACGAAGCCAAGCGGGAGTACAGATACGCAGTATTTT
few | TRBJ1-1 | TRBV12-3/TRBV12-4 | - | CASSPRGTEAFF | TGTGCCAGCAGCCCAAGGGGCACTGAAGCTTTCTTT
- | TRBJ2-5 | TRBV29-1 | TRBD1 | CSATRGQGIETQYF | TGCAGCGCCACCCGGGGACAGGGAATTGAGACCCAGTACTTC
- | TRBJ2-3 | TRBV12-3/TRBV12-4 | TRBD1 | CASSATGGGGDTQYF | TGTGCCAGCAGTGCCACAGGGGGCGGCGGAGATACGCAGTATTTT
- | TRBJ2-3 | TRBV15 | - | CATSRGGAGTDTQYF | TGTGCCACCAGCCGAGGGGGGGCGGGCACAGATACGCAGTATTTT
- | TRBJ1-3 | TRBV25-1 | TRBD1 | CASSGQGLGNTIYF | TGTGCCAGCAGTGGACAGGGGCTCGGAAACACCATATATTTT
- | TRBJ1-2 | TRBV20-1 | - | CSAPLAGSYGYTF | TGCAGTGCACCCTTAGCCGGGAGCTATGGCTACACCTTC
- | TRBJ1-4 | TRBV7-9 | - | CASSFLRVIGPRGEKLFF | TGTGCCAGCAGCTTCCTGCGAGTCATAGGACCCAGAGGAGAAAAACTGTTTTTT
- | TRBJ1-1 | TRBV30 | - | CAWSRSGGGWTEAFF | TGTGCCTGGTCACGAAGCGGGGGGGGATGGACTGAAGCTTTCTTT
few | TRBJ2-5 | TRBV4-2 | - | CASSHRSKGETQYF | TGTGCCAGCAGCCATCGGTCTAAGGGGGAGACCCAGTACTTC
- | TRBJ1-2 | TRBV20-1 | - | CSALGGTGGGYTF | TGCAGTGCCCTAGGGGGGACGGGGGGCGGCTACACCTTC
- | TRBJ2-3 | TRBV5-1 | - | CASSLVPGRHTDTQYF | TGCGCCAGCAGCTTGGTCCCCGGGAGACACACAGATACGCAGTATTTT
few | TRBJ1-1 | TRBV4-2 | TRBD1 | CASSQPDRDGSEAFF | TGTGCCAGCAGCCAACCTGACAGGGACGGATCTGAAGCTTTCTTT
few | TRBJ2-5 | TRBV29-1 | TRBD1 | CSAWDRAVGTQYF | TGCAGCGCCTGGGACAGGGCGGTCGGGACCCAGTACTTC
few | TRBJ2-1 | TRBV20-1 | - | CSALRGSYNEQFF | TGCAGTGCCTTACGGGGGTCCTACAATGAGCAGTTCTTC
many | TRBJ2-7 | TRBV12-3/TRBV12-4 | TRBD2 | CASSPGESGLAVQTYEQYF | TGTGCCAGCAGTCCGGGGGAGTCGGGACTAGCGGTCCAAACCTACGAGCAGTACTTC
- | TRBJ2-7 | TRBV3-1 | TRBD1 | CASSRDRLWTSEQYF | TGTGCCAGTAGTCGGGACAGGCTCTGGACGAGCGAGCAGTACTTC
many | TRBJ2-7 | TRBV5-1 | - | CASSFGSGTYEQYF | TGCGCCAGCAGCTTCGGCAGTGGGACCTACGAGCAGTACTTC
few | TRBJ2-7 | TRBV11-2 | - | CASSLPGSEQYF | TGTGCCAGCAGCTTGCCAGGGAGCGAGCAGTACTTC
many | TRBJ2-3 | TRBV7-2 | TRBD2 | CASSAPSGSTDTQYF | TGTGCCAGCAGCGCCCCTAGCGGGAGCACAGATACGCAGTATTTT
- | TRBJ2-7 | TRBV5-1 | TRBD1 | CASSLEDRVGYEQYF | TGCGCCAGCAGCTTGGAGGACAGGGTAGGATACGAGCAGTACTTC
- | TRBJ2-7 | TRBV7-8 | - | CASSLGRGGGSYEQYF | TGTGCCAGCAGCTTAGGACGCGGTGGGGGGTCCTACGAGCAGTACTTC
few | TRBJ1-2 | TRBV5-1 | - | CASGQDSWDYGYTF | TGCGCCAGCGGCCAGGACTCCTGGGACTATGGCTACACCTTC